Listed here are 20 T cell receptor beta chains from one sample, sequenced in a study of brain T cells in children with intractable seizures. Assay: immunoSEQ multiplex PCR; the TCRdb copy retains only in-frame clones and omits some. Of 60,000 to 85,000 clones listed, about 92% are singletons. The material sequenced was peripheral blood, taken at surgery. Receptors were obtained from a boy under three years old with tuberous sclerosis and intractable seizures.

Concerning this clone: This may come from a read error, since a much larger clone is one base off. The rearrangement links TRBV7-9 to TRBJ1-2; the match to TRBD1 covers 11 bases. The CDR3 runs to 14 residues. V was pared by 4 bases and J by 8 bases, with 6 bases of the junction left unmatched. Germline loops: CDR1 SEHNR, CDR2 FQNEAQ (reference sequence). The CDR3 bases are TGTGCCAGCAGCTCTGGACAGGGGGCGGGGGGCTACACCTTC. This codes for CASSSGQGAGGYTF.

This chain connects TRBV3-1 (or the pseudogene TRBV3-2) to TRBJ1-6; 7 bases line up with TRBD1. With V trimmed by 5 bases and J by 10 bases, 8 bases remained unmatched. Germline loops: CDR1 LGHDT, CDR2 YNNKEL (reference sequence). The CDR3 extends over 14 amino acids. CDR3 amino acids: CASSRTGSESPLHF. The CDR3 DNA sequence: TGTGCCAGCAGCAGGACAGGATCGGAATCACCCCTCCACTTT.

The chain couples TRBV12-3 or TRBV12-4 to TRBJ2-7; D possibly corresponds to TRBD1 (5 bases). Trimming took 1 base from V and 2 from J, leaving 6 bases between them. The CDR3 sequence is 13 residues long. CDR3 bases: TGTGCCAGCAGTTTAGGACAGACCTACGAGCAGTACTTC. As protein: CASSLGQTYEQYF.

The V call is TRBV6-5, the J call TRBJ1-1; 7 nucleotides match TRBD1. The CDR3 runs 14 residues. In germline, CDR1 is MNHEY, CDR2 SVGAGI. V trimming: 10 bases; J trimming: 1 base; junction bases outside the gene matches: 9. The CDR3 sequence: CATRGWTGNTEAFF. CDR3 DNA: TGTGCCACGCGGGGGTGGACAGGGAACACTGAAGCTTTCTTT.

This sequence joins TRBV5-6 and TRBJ2-5, with TRBD1 matching 8 bases. The CDR3 has 12 amino acids. CDR1 and CDR2 from the germline V gene are SGHDT and YYEEEE. Trimming took 7 bases from V and 7 from J; bases not matched to a gene: 6. CDR3 nucleotide sequence: TGTGCCAGCCGACAGGGGTTGGCGACCCAGTACTTC. It codes for CASRQGLATQYF.

V usage is TRBV4-1 and J usage is TRBJ2-7, with 9 nucleotides matching TRBD2. Losses at the gene ends were 4 bases for V and 7 bases for J; bases not matched to a gene: 17. The CDR3 contains 17 residues. The germline gives CDR1 MGHRA, CDR2 YSYEKL. DNA for the CDR3: TGCGCCAGCAGCCCATTTGGAACTAGCGGGTCGGAGGTGGAGCAGTACTTC. It encodes CASSPFGTSGSEVEQYF.

CDR3 in amino acids: CATSTTGRQPQHF. The CDR3 bases are TGTGCCACCAGTACCACGGGACGTCAGCCCCAGCATTTT. The chain is built from TRBV24-1 and TRBJ1-5, with D possibly being TRBD1 (5 bases). V lost 6 bases and J 6 bases, leaving 11 bases between the germline ends. The CDR3 runs 13 residues. In germline, CDR1 is KGHDR, CDR2 SFDVKD.

This clone showed up just once. The gene calls are TRBV3-1 (or the pseudogene TRBV3-2) and TRBJ2-3; 8 bases fit TRBD2. After removal of 4 bases from V and 1 base from J, the junction contained 4 bases not matched to a gene. This CDR3 is built from 15 residues. The germline V gene has CDR1 LGHDT and CDR2 YNNKEL (reference sequence). The CDR3 reads CASSLNSGGTDTQYF. DNA for the CDR3: TGTGCCAGCAGCCTTAATAGCGGGGGCACAGATACGCAGTATTTT.

Only a few counts were recorded for this clone. The chain combines TRBV21-1 with TRBJ2-1; the D call TRBD2 from the table was never checked on the DNA. TRBV21-1 is described as a pseudogene. CDR3 length: 16 amino acids. The CDR3 spells CASSNGVAGVHNEQFF. The CDR3, as DNA: TGTGCCAGCAGCAATGGGGTAGCGGGAGTCCACAATGAGCAGTTCTTC.

This chain joins TRBV7-9 and TRBJ1-2; 8 nucleotides match TRBD1. Trimming removed 5 bases from V and 3 bases from J; junction bases left unmatched: 14. This CDR3 has 17 amino acids. In germline, CDR1 is SEHNR, CDR2 FQNEAQ (reference sequence). The CDR3: CASSPPLSGGPHYGYTF. The CDR3 DNA reads TGTGCCAGCAGCCCCCCTTTATCAGGGGGCCCTCACTATGGCTACACCTTC.

V usage is TRBV28 and J usage is TRBJ1-1, with D uncertain. The CDR3 loop spans 12 amino acids. V was shortened by 8 bases and J by 0 bases, with 7 bases between the two germline ends. CDR1 and CDR2 (germline): MDHEN, SYDVKM. The CDR3 sequence is CASGHMNTEAFF. The CDR3 nucleotides read TGTGCCAGCGGCCACATGAACACTGAAGCTTTCTTT.

The chain couples TRBV5-6 to TRBJ1-2; tentative D call: TRBD1 (5 bases). V lost 2 bases and J lost 6, with 8 bases in between. Per germline, CDR1 SGHDT and CDR2 YYEEEE. The CDR3 is made up of 12 amino acids. The CDR3 bases are TGTGCCAGCAGCTTAATGGGGGATGGCTACACCTTC. Amino acids: CASSLMGDGYTF.

The rearrangement links TRBV24-1 to TRBJ2-1; 8 bases are a match to TRBD1. V was pared by 4 bases and J by 8 bases, with 6 bases of the junction left unmatched. Per the germline V gene, CDR1 is KGHDR and CDR2 is SFDVKD. This CDR3 has 14 amino acids. The CDR3 spells CATSELDREDEQFF. The CDR3 nucleotides are TGTGCCACCAGTGAGTTGGACAGGGAGGATGAGCAGTTCTTC.

The chain employs TRBV4-1 and TRBJ2-3, with TRBD1 identical over 7 bases. Trimming took 4 bases from V and 4 from J; bases not matched to a gene: 11. Germline values: CDR1 MGHRA, CDR2 YSYEKL. This CDR3 spans 16 amino acids. The CDR3, as DNA: TGCGCCAGCAGCCTTGAGGCCTCAGGGACAGCAGATACGCAGTATTTT. Translation gives CASSLEASGTADTQYF.

The chain joins TRBV6-5 to TRBJ2-3, with D tentatively TRBD1 (6 bases). Germline loops: CDR1 MNHEY, CDR2 SVGAGI. V shed 5 bases and J shed 1 base, with 13 bases lying between them. The CDR3 runs 15 residues. DNA of the CDR3: TGTGCCAGCAGTCAGGACAGAGCTGGCACAGATACGCAGTATTTT. Its protein product is CASSQDRAGTDTQYF.

The gene calls are TRBV12-3 or TRBV12-4 and TRBJ1-2; D is possibly TRBD1 (5 bases). This CDR3 region has 13 residues. Trimming removed 5 bases from V and 1 base from J, with 8 bases in between. The CDR3 bases are TGTGCCAGCAGTGGCAGGGTTAACTATGGCTACACCTTC. Amino acids: CASSGRVNYGYTF.

The genes are TRBV9 and TRBJ2-2; TRBD1 is a possible D gene (6 bases). CDR1 SGDLS and CDR2 YYNGEE come from the germline V gene. The CDR3 extends over 15 amino acids. The ends were cut back, 4 bases at V and 1 base at J, with 11 bases in the middle. This CDR3 is CASSRGQLNTGELFF. The CDR3 region has the DNA TGTGCCAGCAGCCGAGGACAGCTGAACACCGGGGAGCTGTTTTTT.

The rearrangement joins TRBV6-2 or TRBV6-3 to TRBJ2-3; D uncertain. Germline V gene sequence: CDR1 MNHEY, CDR2 SVGEGT. V was clipped by 5 bases and J by 14 bases, with 14 bases between them. The CDR3 has 11 residues. The CDR3 sequence: CASSPGPLSYF. The CDR3 DNA reads TGTGCCAGCAGTCCCGGGCCCCTTTCGTATTTT.

CDR3 nucleotides: TGTGCCAGCAGCCAAGATGCGGCCAGGACCCCCATCGATGGCTACACCTTC. Translation: CASSQDAARTPIDGYTF. The chain carries TRBV14 and TRBJ1-2; D call uncertain. V was cut by 0 bases and J by 6 bases, with 20 bases left in between. The germline CDR1 and CDR2 sequences are SGHDN and FVKESK. The CDR3 sequence is 17 residues long.

The chain combines TRBV5-4 with TRBJ2-5, with TRBD2 matching over 12 bases. This CDR3 is built from 17 residues. From germline, CDR1 is SGHNT and CDR2 YYREEE (reference sequence). J was trimmed by 3 bases and V by 1 base; bases with no gene match: 7. CDR3 DNA sequence: TGTGCCAGCAGCTTGCTTGGACTAGCGGGGCGAAAAGAGACCCAGTACTTC. Translating it yields CASSLLGLAGRKETQYF.